Listed below are T cell receptor beta chains from one sample, sequenced in a study of T cell repertoires in cytomegalovirus infection. TCRdb fed the reads into MiXCR, producing one record per CDR3 protein. The data show about 180,000 distinct CDR3 sequences, with approximately 15% seen just once and 27% held by the top ten. The sample consisted of PBMCs. The receptors stem from a human donor in good health (CMV status not recorded). Some clones in this sample may be carry-over from other donors' samples. The CDR3 runs from the conserved cysteine through the conserved F or W. A D gene is named only where the DNA matches it firmly. The size entry is marked missing in some rows and otherwise reads once, few, many or a size class.

>TRBV5-1|TRBJ2-5|TRBD1|few
CASSPGQAYQETQYF
TGCGCCAGCAGCCCGGGACAGGCGTACCAAGAGACCCAGTACTTC
>TRBV6-2/TRBV6-3|TRBJ1-1|NA|many
CASSYGYTEAFF
TGTGCCAGCAGTTACGGGTACACTGAAGCTTTCTTT
>TRBV7-8|TRBJ2-1|NA|few
CASSPRAGADNEQFF
TGTGCCAGCAGTCCGAGGGCAGGGGCGGACAATGAGCAGTTCTTC
>TRBV6-6|TRBJ2-7|TRBD1|once
CASSGTGVDEQYF
TGTGCCAGCTCGGGGACAGGGGTGGACGAGCAGTACTTC
>TRBV10-2|TRBJ2-3|TRBD2|few
CASSEAGGPDDTDTQYF
TGCGCCAGCAGTGAGGCGGGAGGGCCGGACGACACAGATACGCAGTATTTT
>TRBV5-1|TRBJ2-1|TRBD2|few
CASSLIGTSGIAYNEQFF
TGCGCCAGCAGCTTGATAGGGACTAGCGGGATCGCCTACAATGAGCAGTTCTTC
>TRBV27|TRBJ2-3|TRBD2|NA
CASSFAGVRADTQYF
TGTGCCAGCAGTTTCGCGGGAGTAAGAGCAGATACGCAGTATTTT
>TRBV7-9|TRBJ2-5|NA|few
CASSLLNF
TGTGCCAGCAGCTTACTTAACTTC
>TRBV18|TRBJ2-1|TRBD2|NA
CASSSWTSGAYNEQFF
TGTGCCAGCTCATCTTGGACTAGCGGAGCCTACAATGAGCAGTTCTTC
>TRBV19|TRBJ1-5|TRBD1|few
CASSIGTGWNQPQHF
TGTGCCAGTAGTATAGGGACAGGTTGGAATCAGCCCCAGCATTTT
>TRBV6-2/TRBV6-3|TRBJ2-4|NA|many
CASSLTRQIGDIQYF
TGTGCCAGCAGCCTAACTAGACAGATCGGGGACATTCAGTACTTC
>TRBV6-1|TRBJ1-2|NA|NA
CASSLPGLYGYTF
TGTGCCAGCAGTTTACCAGGCCTCTATGGCTACACCTTC
>TRBV6-1|TRBJ2-7|TRBD2|many
CASSATAGTSVSYEQYF
TGTGCCAGCAGTGCGACCGCCGGGACTAGCGTCTCCTACGAGCAGTACTTC
>TRBV29-1|TRBJ2-2|NA|NA
CSVETIIANTGELFF
TGCAGCGTTGAGACTATTATCGCGAACACCGGGGAGCTGTTTTTT
>TRBV6-2/TRBV6-3|TRBJ1-5|NA|few
CASTKGRSDSNQPQHF
TGTGCCAGCACTAAGGGGCGATCGGATAGCAATCAGCCCCAGCATTTT
>TRBV7-3|TRBJ2-1|TRBD2|many
CASSATSGGGNEQFF
TGTGCCAGCAGCGCAACTAGCGGGGGGGGGAATGAGCAGTTCTTC
>TRBV4-2|TRBJ1-2|TRBD1|many
CASSQTRDRGLRGYTF
TGTGCCAGCAGCCAAACCCGGGACAGGGGGCTGAGGGGCTACACCTTC
>TRBV19|TRBJ1-4|NA|NA
CASSKTAANEKLFF
TGTGCCAGTAGTAAGACCGCCGCAAATGAAAAACTGTTTTTT
>TRBV6-6|TRBJ2-3|TRBD2|many
CASSLAGGPDTQYF
TGTGCCAGCAGTTTAGCGGGAGGGCCAGATACGCAGTATTTT
>TRBV6-2/TRBV6-3|TRBJ2-1|NA|many
CASSYSGSYNEQFF
TGTGCCAGCAGTTACTCGGGGAGCTACAATGAGCAGTTCTTC
>TRBV12-5|TRBJ2-1|TRBD2|NA
CASGLTSGGAIVFF
TGTGCTAGTGGCCTAACTAGCGGGGGAGCTATCGTCTTCTTC
>TRBV12-3/TRBV12-4|TRBJ2-2|TRBD1|many
CASRPHAQGAGSTGELFF
TGTGCCAGCAGGCCCCATGCACAGGGGGCGGGGAGCACCGGGGAGCTGTTTTTT
>TRBV6-8|TRBJ2-1|TRBD1|few
CASFTGTGGVEQFF
TGTGCCAGTTTTACCGGGACAGGGGGGGTCGAGCAGTTCTTC
>TRBV12-3/TRBV12-4|TRBJ2-1|NA|many
CASRQPPGEQFF
TGTGCCAGCAGGCAACCCCCCGGTGAGCAGTTCTTC
>TRBV29-1|TRBJ1-1|NA|few
CSAQGTEAFF
TGCAGCGCACAAGGAACTGAAGCTTTCTTT
>TRBV11-2|TRBJ2-2|TRBD1|NA
CASSKRQGAGELFF
TGTGCCAGCAGCAAGCGACAGGGGGCCGGGGAGCTGTTTTTT
>TRBV10-3|TRBJ1-2|NA|many
CAISEQGYGYTF
TGTGCCATCAGTGAACAGGGCTATGGCTACACCTTC
>TRBV28|TRBJ1-1|TRBD1|NA
CASSMPGGTEAFF
TGTGCCAGCAGTATGCCAGGGGGCACTGAAGCTTTCTTT
>TRBV12-3/TRBV12-4|TRBJ2-7|NA|NA
CASRRGPNPYEQYF
TGTGCCAGCAGACGCGGGCCTAACCCATACGAGCAGTACTTC
>TRBV11-2|TRBJ2-1|NA|many
CASSSWTLQKGNEQFF
TGTGCCAGCAGCTCCTGGACTCTCCAGAAGGGGAATGAGCAGTTCTTC
>TRBV4-1|TRBJ1-1|NA|NA
CASSHEPGTAMNTEAFF
TGCGCCAGCAGCCACGAACCTGGGACCGCCATGAACACTGAAGCTTTCTTT
>TRBV7-9|TRBJ2-1|NA|many
CASSLGSYNEQFF
TGTGCCAGCAGCTTAGGGTCCTACAATGAGCAGTTCTTC
>TRBV5-3|TRBJ2-5|NA|few
CASSSPGTPLQETQYF
TGTGCCAGCAGCTCCCCCGGGACTCCCCTCCAAGAGACCCAGTACTTC
>TRBV28|TRBJ2-1|NA|NA
CASSPYNNEQFF
TGTGCCAGCAGTCCTTATAACAATGAGCAGTTCTTC
>TRBV15|TRBJ2-7|NA|few
CATSREGLASDEQYF
TGTGCCACCAGCAGAGAAGGGCTAGCCTCCGACGAGCAGTACTTC
>TRBV7-8|TRBJ2-1|TRBD2|many
CASSLGTIAAPGYNEQFF
TGTGCCAGCAGCTTGGGGACTATAGCGGCCCCGGGCTACAATGAGCAGTTCTTC
>TRBV28|TRBJ2-2|TRBD2|many
CASSLVSGSRTGELFF
TGTGCCAGCAGTTTAGTCAGCGGGAGTCGTACCGGGGAGCTGTTTTTT